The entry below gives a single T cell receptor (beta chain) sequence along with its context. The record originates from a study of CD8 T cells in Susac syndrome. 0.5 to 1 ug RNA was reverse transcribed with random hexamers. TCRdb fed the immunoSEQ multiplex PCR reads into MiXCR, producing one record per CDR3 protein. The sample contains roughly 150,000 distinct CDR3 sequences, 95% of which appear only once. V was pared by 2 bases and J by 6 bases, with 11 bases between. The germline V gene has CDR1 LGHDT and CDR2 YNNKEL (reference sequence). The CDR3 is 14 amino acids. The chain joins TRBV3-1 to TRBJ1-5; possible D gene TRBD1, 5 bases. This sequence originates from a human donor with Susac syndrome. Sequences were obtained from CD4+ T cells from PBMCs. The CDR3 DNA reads TGTGCCAGCAGCCAACAGGGTTGGGGTCAGCCCCAGCATTTT. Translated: CASSQQGWGQPQHF. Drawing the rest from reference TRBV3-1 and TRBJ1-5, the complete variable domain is DTAVSQTPKYLVTQMGNDKSIKCEQNLGHDTMYWYKQDSKKFLKIMFSYNNKELIINETVPNRFSPKSPDKAHLNLHINSLELGDSAVYFCASSQQGWGQPQHFGDGTRLSIL.